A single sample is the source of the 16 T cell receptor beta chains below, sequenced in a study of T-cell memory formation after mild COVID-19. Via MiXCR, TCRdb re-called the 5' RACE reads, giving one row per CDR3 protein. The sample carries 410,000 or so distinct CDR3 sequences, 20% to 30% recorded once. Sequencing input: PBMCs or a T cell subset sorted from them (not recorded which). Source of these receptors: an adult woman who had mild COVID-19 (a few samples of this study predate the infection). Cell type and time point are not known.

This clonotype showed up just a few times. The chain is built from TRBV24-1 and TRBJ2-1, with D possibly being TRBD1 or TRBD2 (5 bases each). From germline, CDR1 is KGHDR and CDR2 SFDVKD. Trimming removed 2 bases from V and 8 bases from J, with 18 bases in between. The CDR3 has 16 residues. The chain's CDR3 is CATSDSRDLTPYEQFF. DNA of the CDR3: TGTGCCACCAGTGATTCCCGGGACCTTACACCCTATGAGCAGTTCTTC.

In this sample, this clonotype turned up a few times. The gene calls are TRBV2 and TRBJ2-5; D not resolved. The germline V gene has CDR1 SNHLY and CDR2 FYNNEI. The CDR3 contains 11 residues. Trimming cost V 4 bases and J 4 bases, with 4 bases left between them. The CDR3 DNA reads TGTGCCAGCAGTGTATCAGAGACCCAGTACTTC. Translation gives CASSVSETQYF.

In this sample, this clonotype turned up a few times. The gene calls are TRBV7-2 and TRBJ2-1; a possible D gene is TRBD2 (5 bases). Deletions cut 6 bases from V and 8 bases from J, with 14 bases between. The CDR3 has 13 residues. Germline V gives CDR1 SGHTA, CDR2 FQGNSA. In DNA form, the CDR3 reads TGTGCCAGCAGTTTCGAGGGCCTCGATGAGCAGTTCTTC. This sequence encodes CASSFEGLDEQFF.

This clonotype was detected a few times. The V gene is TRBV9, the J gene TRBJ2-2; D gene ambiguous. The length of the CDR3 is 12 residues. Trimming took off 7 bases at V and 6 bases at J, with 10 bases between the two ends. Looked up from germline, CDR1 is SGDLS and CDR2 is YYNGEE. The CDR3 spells CASSPLPGELFF. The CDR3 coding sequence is TGTGCCAGCTCCCCTCTCCCCGGGGAGCTGTTTTTT.

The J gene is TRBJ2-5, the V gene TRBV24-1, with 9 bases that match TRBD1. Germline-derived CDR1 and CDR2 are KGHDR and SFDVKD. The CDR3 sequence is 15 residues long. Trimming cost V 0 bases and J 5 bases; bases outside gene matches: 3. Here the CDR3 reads CATSDLGQGRETQYF. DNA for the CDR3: TGTGCCACCAGTGATTTGGGACAGGGGAGGGAGACCCAGTACTTC.

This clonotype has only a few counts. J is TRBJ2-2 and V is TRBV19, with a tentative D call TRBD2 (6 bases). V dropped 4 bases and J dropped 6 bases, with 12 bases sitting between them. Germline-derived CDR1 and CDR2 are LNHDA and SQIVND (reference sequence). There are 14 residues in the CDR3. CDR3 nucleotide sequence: TGTGCCAGTAGTACCTCGTGGGGGGCCGGGGAGCTGTTTTTT. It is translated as CASSTSWGAGELFF.

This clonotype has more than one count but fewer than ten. CDR3 nucleotides: TGTGCCAGCAGCCAAGCGGAACTAGCGGGGTTGAATGAGCAGTTCTTC. Translated: CASSQAELAGLNEQFF. The chain employs TRBV4-2 and TRBJ2-1; TRBD2 aligns across 10 bases. Trimming took 1 base from V and 7 from J; bases not matched to a gene: 7. The length of the CDR3 is 16 residues. The germline gives CDR1 LGHNA, CDR2 YNFKEQ.

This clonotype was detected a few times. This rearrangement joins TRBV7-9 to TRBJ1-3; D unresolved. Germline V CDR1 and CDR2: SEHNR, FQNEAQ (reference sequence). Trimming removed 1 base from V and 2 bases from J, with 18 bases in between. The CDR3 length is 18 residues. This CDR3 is CASSLGVLTHEPGNTIYF. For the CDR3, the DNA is TGTGCCAGCAGCTTAGGGGTGTTGACTCATGAGCCTGGAAACACCATATATTTT.

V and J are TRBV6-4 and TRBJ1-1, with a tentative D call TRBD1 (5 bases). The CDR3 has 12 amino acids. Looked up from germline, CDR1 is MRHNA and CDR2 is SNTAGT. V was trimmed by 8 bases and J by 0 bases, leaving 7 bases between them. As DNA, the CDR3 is TGTGCCAGCCCGACAGTGAACACTGAAGCTTTCTTT. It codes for CASPTVNTEAFF.

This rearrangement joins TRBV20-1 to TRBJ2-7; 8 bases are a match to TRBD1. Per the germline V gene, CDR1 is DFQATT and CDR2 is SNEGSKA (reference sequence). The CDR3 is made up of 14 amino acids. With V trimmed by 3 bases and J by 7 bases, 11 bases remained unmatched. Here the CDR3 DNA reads TGCAGTGCTAGGGGACAGGCGAATTACGCAGAGCAGTACTTC. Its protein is CSARGQANYAEQYF.

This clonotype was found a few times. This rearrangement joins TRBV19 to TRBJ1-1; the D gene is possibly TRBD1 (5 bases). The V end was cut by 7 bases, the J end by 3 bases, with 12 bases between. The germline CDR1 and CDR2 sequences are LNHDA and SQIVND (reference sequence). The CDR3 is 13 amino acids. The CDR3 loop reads CASTRGYDTEAFF. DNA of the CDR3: TGTGCCAGTACTAGGGGTTATGACACTGAAGCTTTCTTT.

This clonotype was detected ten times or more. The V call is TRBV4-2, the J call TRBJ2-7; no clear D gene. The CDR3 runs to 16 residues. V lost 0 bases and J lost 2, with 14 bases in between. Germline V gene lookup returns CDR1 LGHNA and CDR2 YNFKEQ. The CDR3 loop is CASSQDFGSGPYEQYF. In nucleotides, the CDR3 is TGTGCCAGCAGCCAAGATTTTGGTTCAGGCCCCTACGAGCAGTACTTC.

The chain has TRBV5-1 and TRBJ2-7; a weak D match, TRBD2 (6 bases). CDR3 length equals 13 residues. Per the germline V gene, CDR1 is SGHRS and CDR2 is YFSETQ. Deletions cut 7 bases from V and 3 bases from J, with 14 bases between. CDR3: CASRGGGYYEQYF. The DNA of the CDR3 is TGCGCCAGCCGGGGAGGAGGGTACTACGAGCAGTACTTC. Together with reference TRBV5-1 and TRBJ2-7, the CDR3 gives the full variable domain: KAGVTQTPRYLIKTRGQQVTLSCSPISGHRSVSWYQQTPGQGLQFLFEYFSETQRNKGNFPGRFSGRQFSNSRSEMNVSTLELGDSALYLCASRGGGYYEQYFGPGTRLTVT.

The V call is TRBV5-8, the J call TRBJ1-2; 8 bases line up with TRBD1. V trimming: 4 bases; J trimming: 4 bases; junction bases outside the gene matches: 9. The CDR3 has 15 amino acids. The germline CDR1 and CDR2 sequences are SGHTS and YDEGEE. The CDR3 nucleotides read TGTGCCAGCAGCCCTGGGACAGGAGGGGCCTATGGCTACACCTTC. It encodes CASSPGTGGAYGYTF. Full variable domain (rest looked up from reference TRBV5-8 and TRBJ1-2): EAGVTQSPTHLIKTRGQQATLRCSPISGHTSVYWYQQALGLGLQFLLWYDEGEERNRGNFPPRFSGRQFPNYSSELNVNALELEDSALYLCASSPGTGGAYGYTFGSGTRLTVV.

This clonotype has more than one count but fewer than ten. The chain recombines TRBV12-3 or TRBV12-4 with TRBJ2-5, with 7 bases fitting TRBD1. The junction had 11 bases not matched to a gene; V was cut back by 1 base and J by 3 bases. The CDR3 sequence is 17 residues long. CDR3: CASSLGLLRGREETQYF. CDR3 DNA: TGTGCCAGCAGTTTAGGACTATTGAGGGGGCGCGAAGAGACCCAGTACTTC.

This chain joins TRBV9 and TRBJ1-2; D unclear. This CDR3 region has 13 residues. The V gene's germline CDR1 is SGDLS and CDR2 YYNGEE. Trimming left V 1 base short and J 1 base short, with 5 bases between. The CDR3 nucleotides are TGTGCCAGCAGCGTATTCATTAACTATGGCTACACCTTC. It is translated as CASSVFINYGYTF.